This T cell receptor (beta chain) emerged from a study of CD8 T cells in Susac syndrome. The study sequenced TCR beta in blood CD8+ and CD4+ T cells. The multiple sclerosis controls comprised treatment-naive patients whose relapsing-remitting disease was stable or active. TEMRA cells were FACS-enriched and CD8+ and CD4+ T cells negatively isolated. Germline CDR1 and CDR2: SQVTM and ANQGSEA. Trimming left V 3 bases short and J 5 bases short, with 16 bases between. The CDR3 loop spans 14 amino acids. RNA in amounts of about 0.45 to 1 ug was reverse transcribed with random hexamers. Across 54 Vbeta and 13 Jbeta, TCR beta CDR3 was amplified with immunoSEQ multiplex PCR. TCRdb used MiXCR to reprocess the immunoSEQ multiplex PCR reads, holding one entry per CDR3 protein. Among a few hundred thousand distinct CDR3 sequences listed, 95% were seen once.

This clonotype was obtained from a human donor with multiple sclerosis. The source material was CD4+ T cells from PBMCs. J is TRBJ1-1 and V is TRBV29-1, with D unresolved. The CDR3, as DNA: TGCAGCGTTGAGTTCCGGTTGAGCTGGACTGAAGCTTTCTTT. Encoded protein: CSVEFRLSWTEAFF.